This T cell receptor (beta chain) is drawn from a study of blood T cell repertoires in COVID-19. There are 12 residues in the CDR3. With 8 bases removed from V and 5 bases from J, the gap between germline ends came to 12 bases. CDR1 and CDR2 from the germline V gene are MNHEY and SVGAGI. Profiled with immunoSEQ multiplex PCR; TCRdb holds only in-frame clones, not every one. This sample has around 260,000 clones; 85% to 90% occur once, and the top ten carry roughly 5.6%. The origin of this receptor is a woman aged 55-69 years with COVID-19, enrolled during active disease. The J gene is TRBJ1-1, the V gene TRBV6-5; TRBD1 is a possible D gene (6 bases). Sequenced sample: peripheral blood. CDR3: CASGHQGTEAFF. The CDR3 bases are TGTGCCAGCGGACATCAGGGGACTGAAGCTTTCTTT.